The T cell receptor beta chain described here comes from a study of OX40 agonist ivuxolimab in advanced cancers. Turning to the study itself: Partial responses were achieved by three patients: one hepatocellular carcinoma, two cutaneous melanoma.

Sequencing used immunoSEQ multiplex PCR; TCRdb keeps in-frame clones, though not all of them. The repertoire consists of around 80,000 clones, with more than 70% occurring once and the leading ten covering 0.65% to 0.8%. The CDR3 runs to 13 residues. Germline values: CDR1 KGHSH, CDR2 LQKENI. With 2 bases removed from V and 6 bases from J, the gap between germline ends came to 10 bases. This clone occurred a few times. Its antigen is not identified. Points from the study as a whole: More expanded clones were found, on average, in CD8+ than in CD4+ T cells.

Blood specimens came from baseline, cycle 4 day 1, and cycle 7 day 1. The TCR originated in an adult with an advanced solid tumor such as melanoma, head and neck, liver or kidney cancer. The sequencing used CD4+ or CD8+ T cells sorted from blood, collected in a trial of the OX40 agonist ivuxolimab. V is TRBV18 and J is TRBJ1-2; D perhaps matches TRBD1 (6 bases). CDR3 nucleotide sequence: TGTGCCAGCTCACCAGACAGGCGAGATGGCTACACCTTC. The encoded protein is CASSPDRRDGYTF.